One and the same sample provided the 5 T cell receptor beta chains below, sequenced in a study of early stage breast cancer tumors. This table comes from immunoSEQ multiplex PCR, and its TCRdb copy is limited to in-frame clones, with some not included. The sample records about 28,000 clones, 80% being singletons. Sequences were obtained from blood. The receptors were sampled from a person between 55 and 69 years old with breast cancer.

V usage is TRBV7-7 and J usage is TRBJ2-5, with a possible D match to TRBD1 (6 bases). Trimming cost V 1 base and J 2 bases, with 11 bases left between them. Looked up from germline, CDR1 is SSHAT and CDR2 is FNYEAQ (reference sequence). The CDR3 loop spans 15 amino acids. The CDR3 coding sequence is TGTGCCAGCAGCTTAGGTTCAGGGGTACAAGAGACCCAGTACTTC. Translation: CASSLGSGVQETQYF. The full variable domain, completed using reference TRBV7-7 and TRBJ2-5, is GAGVSQSPRYKVTKRGQDVTLRCDPISSHATLYWYQQALGQGPEFLTYFNYEAQPDKSGLPSDRFSAERPEGSISTLTIQRTEQRDSAMYRCASSLGSGVQETQYFGPGTRLLVL.

The chain carries TRBV5-1 and TRBJ1-5, with 8 bases lining up with TRBD1. CDR1 and CDR2 (germline): SGHRS, YFSETQ. The CDR3 length is 15 residues. V was pared by 0 bases and J by 7 bases, with 6 bases of the junction left unmatched. The CDR3 protein is CASSLGTGIGQPQHF. CDR3 sequence (DNA): TGCGCCAGCAGCTTGGGGACAGGGATAGGACAGCCCCAGCATTTT.

This clone has just one count. This sequence joins TRBV10-1 and TRBJ1-5, with TRBD1 identical over 7 bases. After removal of 8 bases from V and 1 base from J, the junction contained 5 bases not matched to a gene. This CDR3 spans 14 amino acids. In germline, CDR1 is WNHNN, CDR2 SYGVQD (reference sequence). The CDR3 is CASFPQGSNQPQHF. The CDR3 DNA reads as TGCGCCAGCTTCCCACAGGGGAGCAATCAGCCCCAGCATTTT.

The chain employs TRBV5-4 and TRBJ2-1; TRBD1 is a possible D gene (5 bases). The CDR3 length is 15 residues. Germline CDR1 and CDR2: SGHNT and YYREEE (reference sequence). The chain's CDR3 is CAFTLGNVGDNEQFF. The CDR3 DNA reads as TGTGCTTTCACGCTGGGGAATGTAGGGGACAATGAGCAGTTCTTC.

This clone came up a few times. This chain links TRBV7-2 with TRBJ2-6; D ambiguous. The germline V gene encodes CDR1 SGHTA and CDR2 FQGNSA. The CDR3 runs to 17 residues. Trimming removed 0 bases at V and 1 base at J, with 10 bases between. The CDR3 spells CASSLANRYSGANVLTF. CDR3 sequence (DNA): TGTGCCAGCAGCTTAGCTAATCGGTATTCTGGGGCCAACGTCCTGACTTTC.